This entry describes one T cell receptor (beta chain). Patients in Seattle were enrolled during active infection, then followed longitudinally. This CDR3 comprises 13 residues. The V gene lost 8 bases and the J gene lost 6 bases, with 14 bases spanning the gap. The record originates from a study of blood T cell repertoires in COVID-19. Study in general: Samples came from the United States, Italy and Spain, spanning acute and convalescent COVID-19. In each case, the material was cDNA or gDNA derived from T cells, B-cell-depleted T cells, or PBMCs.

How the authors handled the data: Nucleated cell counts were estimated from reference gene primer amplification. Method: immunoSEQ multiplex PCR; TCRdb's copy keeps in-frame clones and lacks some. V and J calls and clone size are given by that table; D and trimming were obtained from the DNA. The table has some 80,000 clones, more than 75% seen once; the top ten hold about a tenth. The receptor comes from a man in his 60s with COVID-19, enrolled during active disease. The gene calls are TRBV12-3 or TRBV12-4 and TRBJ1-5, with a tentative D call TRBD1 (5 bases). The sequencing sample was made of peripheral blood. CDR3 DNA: TGTGCCAGCCGCTGGGGGGAGTTTCAGCCCCAGCATTTT. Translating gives CASRWGEFQPQHF.